The subject of this entry is one T cell receptor beta chain. Its antigen remains unidentified. The CDR3 contains 14 residues. The V gene's germline CDR1 is LNHDA and CDR2 SQIVND (reference sequence). Trimming removed 5 bases at V and 3 bases at J, with 14 bases between. Data came from immunoSEQ multiplex PCR; TCRdb stores just in-frame clones and leaves some out. The table includes approximately 190,000 clones, approximately 90% detected once. This sample is part of a study of T cell responses to AZD1222 COVID-19 vaccine. Study observations and caveats: Seropositive status at baseline applied to only five or six AZD1222 recipients. Recipients of two AZD1222 doses showed rising Spike-specific TCR breadth and depth.

The sample in question was peripheral blood, obtained on day 0 of AZD1222 vaccination. The clonotype was recovered from an adult in good health. V gene TRBV19 combines with J gene TRBJ2-7; D not certain. Here the CDR3 DNA reads TGTGCCAGTAGTTCGACGGTCCTAAGCTACGAGCAGTACTTC. This translates into CASSSTVLSYEQYF.